These 22 T cell receptor beta chains share one sample of origin, sequenced in a study of T cells in Graves' hyperthyroidism and ophthalmopathy. Amplified regions were TCR beta CDR3 sequences from RNA transcripts. The HTBI set primed first-round TCR CDR3 RT-PCR. TCRdb re-derived calls from the multiplex PCR reads in MiXCR, one entry per CDR3 protein. The sample shows about 640,000 distinct CDR3 sequences, less than 25% of them seen only once. Input material: blood. Source of these receptors: a man younger than 40 with Graves' ophthalmopathy.

This clonotype has only one observation. CDR3 amino acids: CASIGAPSYNEQFF. The CDR3, as DNA: TGTGCCAGCATAGGGGCCCCCTCCTACAATGAGCAGTTCTTC. The chain uses TRBV12-3 or TRBV12-4 and TRBJ2-1; maybe TRBD1 (5 bases). This CDR3 is 14 amino acids long. With 7 bases removed from V and 0 bases from J, the gap between germline ends came to 10 bases.

This clonotype has just a few counts. The chain employs TRBV28 and TRBJ1-5; no clear D gene. The V end lost 7 bases, the J end lost 4 bases, and 14 bases lay between the germline ends. The CDR3 is 14 residues long. CDR1 and CDR2 from the germline V gene are MDHEN and SYDVKM. For the CDR3, the DNA is TGTGCCAGCACGTCACGATTTGAAAATCAGCCCCAGCATTTT. It codes for CASTSRFENQPQHF.

This clonotype was counted many times. The chain joins TRBV2 to TRBJ1-3; D is unclear. The germline V gene has CDR1 SNHLY and CDR2 FYNNEI. This CDR3 has 13 residues. Deletions cut 6 bases from V and 6 bases from J, with 12 bases between. In nucleotides, the CDR3 is TGTGCCAGCAGATCCCAGTCTCTAAACACCATATATTTT. Its protein product is CASRSQSLNTIYF.

This chain uses TRBV19 with TRBJ1-1; 9 nucleotides line up with TRBD1. V dropped 4 bases and J dropped 1; count of bases not matched to a gene: 10. The CDR3 spans 17 residues. Looked up from germline, CDR1 is LNHDA and CDR2 is SQIVND (reference sequence). The chain's CDR3 is CASSKIVTGGENTEAFF. For the CDR3, the DNA is TGTGCCAGTAGTAAAATCGTGACAGGGGGGGAGAACACTGAAGCTTTCTTT.

This chain joins TRBV12-3 or TRBV12-4 and TRBJ2-5; weak D call: TRBD1 (6 bases). This CDR3 is 16 amino acids long. V gave up 6 bases and J gave up 1 base, with 18 bases separating them. DNA of the CDR3: TGTGCCAGCAGCACGAGACAGGATTTCTTCCAAGAGACCCAGTACTTC. This encodes CASSTRQDFFQETQYF.

The J gene is TRBJ2-1, the V gene TRBV27; D is perhaps TRBD1 (6 bases). The V and J ends lost 4 bases and 0 bases respectively, with 10 bases between them. CDR1 and CDR2 (germline): MNHEY, SMNVEV (reference sequence). The CDR3 extends over 15 amino acids. CDR3 amino acids: CASSWDTSSYNEQFF. Written as DNA, the CDR3 is TGTGCCAGCAGTTGGGACACGAGCTCCTACAATGAGCAGTTCTTC.

This clonotype appeared a few times. The rearrangement joins TRBV5-1 to TRBJ2-3; TRBD2 aligns across 14 bases. This CDR3 has 20 residues. The ends lost 3 bases at V and 3 bases at J; junction bases unmatched: 15. Germline-derived CDR1 and CDR2 are SGHRS and YFSETQ. The CDR3 reads CASSSTDGTSGSSGTDTQYF. The CDR3 DNA reads as TGCGCCAGCAGCTCCACCGACGGGACTAGCGGGAGCAGTGGGACAGATACGCAGTATTTT.

The rearrangement links TRBV5-8 to TRBJ2-4; 9 bases line up with TRBD1. V trimming: 2 bases; J trimming: 7 bases; junction bases outside the gene matches: 1. The CDR3 sequence is 13 residues long. The germline CDR1 and CDR2 sequences are SGHTS and YDEGEE. The CDR3, as DNA: TGTGCCAGCAGCTTAGGGACAGGGAACATTCAGTACTTC. This codes for CASSLGTGNIQYF.

This clonotype was seen at least ten times. V is TRBV2 and J is TRBJ2-7, with TRBD1 matching 7 bases. V lost 0 bases, J lost 4 bases, and 9 bases stayed unmatched. The CDR3 runs to 16 residues. Per the germline V gene, CDR1 is SNHLY and CDR2 is FYNNEI. Here the CDR3 reads CASSEALGQDFYEQYF. In nucleotides, the CDR3 is TGTGCCAGCAGTGAAGCGCTAGGACAGGACTTTTACGAGCAGTACTTC.

V gene TRBV4-3 combines with J gene TRBJ1-2; D is undetermined. This CDR3 comprises 15 residues. Germline V gene data show CDR1 as LGHNA and CDR2 as YSLEER. The ends were cut back, 1 base at V and 4 bases at J, with 13 bases in the middle. The CDR3 DNA sequence: TGCGCCAGCAGCCAAGGCCGTCGGACCTTCTATGGCTACACCTTC. This encodes CASSQGRRTFYGYTF.

In this sample, this clonotype turned up many times. CDR3 protein: CASLTGGREKLFF. CDR3 nucleotides: TGTGCCAGCCTTACAGGGGGCAGAGAAAAACTGTTTTTT. The genes are TRBV28 and TRBJ1-4; 9 bases map to TRBD1. V gave up 8 bases and J gave up 8 bases; unmatched junction bases: 6. The CDR3 runs to 13 residues. The germline gives CDR1 MDHEN, CDR2 SYDVKM.

In its sample, this clonotype was seen a few times. The chain links TRBV6-2 or TRBV6-3 to TRBJ2-3; D may match TRBD1 or TRBD2 (5 bases each). This CDR3 has 15 residues. Trimming cost V 2 bases and J 1 base, with 10 bases left between them. Germline CDR1 and CDR2: MNHEY and SVGEGT. CDR3 loop: CASSYVQGGTDTQYF. The DNA of the CDR3 is TGTGCCAGCAGTTACGTCCAGGGAGGCACAGATACGCAGTATTTT.

This clonotype was found a few times. The rearrangement joins TRBV5-1 to TRBJ2-7; possible D gene TRBD1, 6 bases. Trimming shortened V by 0 bases and J by 0 bases, and 13 bases separated the two germline ends. This CDR3 region has 16 residues. From germline, CDR1 is SGHRS and CDR2 YFSETQ. The CDR3 reads CASSLVAGESSYEQYF. The CDR3 DNA sequence: TGCGCCAGCAGCTTGGTGGCAGGGGAGAGCTCCTACGAGCAGTACTTC. The full variable domain, with the rest looked up from reference TRBV5-1 and TRBJ2-7, is KAGVTQTPRYLIKTRGQQVTLSCSPISGHRSVSWYQQTPGQGLQFLFEYFSETQRNKGNFPGRFSGRQFSNSRSEMNVSTLELGDSALYLCASSLVAGESSYEQYFGPGTRLTVT.

The V gene is TRBV28, the J gene TRBJ2-7, with 7 bases identical to TRBD2. The junction had 11 bases not matched to a gene; V was cut back by 6 bases and J by 3 bases. Germline V gene data show CDR1 as MDHEN and CDR2 as SYDVKM. The CDR3 is 15 amino acids. CDR3 in DNA: TGTGCCAGCAGGTTTGCAGCGGGAAACCTCTACGAGCAGTACTTC. It specifies CASRFAAGNLYEQYF.

A note on this clonotype: A read error may explain this, as a much larger clone is one base away. The CDR3 bases are TGTGCCAGCCGCAAGAACACCGGGGAGCTGTTTTTT. It yields the protein CASRKNTGELFF. The chain employs TRBV19 and TRBJ2-2; the D is unclear. CDR3 length equals 12 residues. Germline CDR1 is LNHDA and CDR2 is SQIVND (reference sequence). The ends were cut back, 9 bases at V and 1 base at J, with 6 bases in the middle.

In this sample, this clonotype turned up a few times. This chain connects TRBV5-5 to TRBJ2-1; TRBD2 aligns across 9 bases. The V segment lost 0 bases and the J segment 7 bases; nucleotides outside the gene matches: 11. The CDR3 is made up of 17 amino acids. CDR1 is SGHKS, CDR2 YYEKEE, per germline (reference sequence). The CDR3 coding sequence is TGTGCCAGCAGCTTGGTTGGCGCGGGAGGGCCGGGGAATGAGCAGTTCTTC. The encoded protein is CASSLVGAGGPGNEQFF.

This clonotype was seen many times. The chain carries TRBV3-1 and TRBJ2-7; D is unresolved. Germline loops: CDR1 LGHDT, CDR2 YNNKEL (reference sequence). The ends were cut back, 5 bases at V and 6 bases at J, with 14 bases in the middle. The CDR3 is made up of 13 amino acids. The CDR3 DNA sequence: TGTGCCAGCAGCGGAACCCTCTCTGGCGAGCAGTACTTC. This encodes CASSGTLSGEQYF.

This clonotype was detected only a few times. The J gene is TRBJ1-4, the V gene TRBV7-9; TRBD1 matches at 10 bases. From germline, CDR1 is SEHNR and CDR2 FQNEAQ (reference sequence). The V gene end was trimmed by 4 bases and the J gene end by 2 bases; junction bases not matched to a gene: 4. The CDR3 totals 16 residues. The CDR3 spells CASSSDRGRTNEKLFF. CDR3 in DNA: TGTGCCAGCAGCTCCGACAGGGGGCGTACTAATGAAAAACTGTTTTTT.

There are many counts of this clonotype. The rearrangement links TRBV20-1 to TRBJ2-5; D unclear. Germline lookup yields CDR1 DFQATT and CDR2 SNEGSKA (reference sequence). Trimming shortened V by 5 bases and J by 2 bases, and 9 bases separated the two germline ends. CDR3 length: 12 amino acids. Written as DNA, the CDR3 is TGCAGTGCTCAGAGGCAGCAAGAGACCCAGTACTTC. Translated, it gives CSAQRQQETQYF.

This clonotype was counted many times. The gene calls are TRBV28 and TRBJ2-5, with 8 bases identical to TRBD1. This CDR3 has 13 residues. The V and J ends lost 6 bases and 2 bases, in that order; junction bases with no gene match: 2. In germline, CDR1 is MDHEN, CDR2 SYDVKM. CDR3 in DNA: TGTGCCAGCAGAGACAGGGGACAAGAGACCCAGTACTTC. It specifies CASRDRGQETQYF.

This clonotype appeared many times. The chain employs TRBV7-8 and TRBJ2-2, with 8 bases aligning to TRBD2. There are 15 residues in the CDR3. The junction had 5 bases not matched to a gene; V was cut back by 3 bases and J by 5 bases. Per the germline V gene, CDR1 is SGHVS and CDR2 is FQNEAQ. As DNA, the CDR3 is TGTGCCAGCAGCTTCAGCGGGAGTGGTACCGGGGAGCTGTTTTTT. The encoded protein is CASSFSGSGTGELFF.

This clonotype was detected many times. The rearrangement uses TRBV11-2 and TRBJ1-1; 7 bases are shared with TRBD1. Losses at the gene ends were 5 bases for V and 1 base for J; bases not matched to a gene: 10. Germline V CDR1 and CDR2: SGHAT, FQNNGV. The CDR3 length is 16 residues. CDR3 nucleotides: TGTGCCAGCAGCCAACACCGGGACAGAACGAACACTGAAGCTTTCTTT. It is translated as CASSQHRDRTNTEAFF.